The source of this TCR beta chain is a study of blood T cell repertoires in COVID-19. Study context: Material from acute and convalescent COVID-19 was sourced from the United States, Italy and Spain. The cDNA or gDNA used as material had been derived from T cells, B-cell-depleted T cells, or PBMCs.

Clones were read by immunoSEQ multiplex PCR, and TCRdb kept only the in-frame ones, dropping some. The table has tens of thousands of clones, about 90% seen once; the top ten hold about 13%. The germline V gene encodes CDR1 MNHEY and CDR2 SMNVEV (reference sequence). CDR3 length equals 13 residues. V lost 6 bases, J lost 3 bases, and 5 bases stayed unmatched. The sequencing sample was made of peripheral blood. The V and J genes are TRBV27 and TRBJ2-7, with 7 nucleotides matching TRBD1. This TCR came from a human donor with active COVID-19. The donor label of this sample is uncertain. CDR3 coding DNA: TGTGCCAGCAGGCCACAGGGGCACTACGAGCAGTACTTC. Translation: CASRPQGHYEQYF.